What follows is one TCR beta chain and its context. The CDR3 is made up of 15 amino acids. Losses at the gene ends were 7 bases for V and 0 bases for J; bases not matched to a gene: 7. CDR1 MNHNY and CDR2 SVGAGI come from the germline V gene (reference sequence). Clones were sequenced by immunoSEQ multiplex PCR, and TCRdb holds only the in-frame ones, with some missing. The sample consists of roughly 99,000 clones, 60% to 85% of them appearing once. The data were taken from a study of blood T cell repertoires in COVID-19. The V call is TRBV6-6, the J call TRBJ1-1; 8 bases agree with TRBD1. Sequencing was performed on peripheral blood. The TCR sequence derives from a man between 65 and 85 years old with acute or convalescent COVID-19. The CDR3 coding sequence is TGTGCCAGCACCCTCAGGACAGGGATGAACACTGAAGCTTTCTTT. The encoded protein is CASTLRTGMNTEAFF.